These T cell receptor beta chains were read from a single sample in a study of cytomegalovirus exposure and HLA in healthy donors. Here immunoSEQ multiplex PCR was the method, and the copy in TCRdb shows in-frame clones only, minus some. The table lists tens of thousands of clones, 80% to 90% of them singletons. The sample was PBMCs. Receptors were obtained from a young woman in good health and CMV-seropositive. Each CDR3 is given with its conserved first and last residue. The D gene is left open where the match is weak. Only some rows state a clone size, as once, few, many or a class for expanded clones.

cdr3_nt	cdr3_aa	j_call	d_call	v_call	clone_size
TGTGCCTGGAGCCTCGGAGGATGGAGGTCACCCCTCCACTTT	CAWSLGGWRSPLHF	TRBJ1-6	-	TRBV30	-
TGTGCCAGCAGTTTGGGAGGCTCTGGGGCCAACGTCCTGACTTTC	CASSLGGSGANVLTF	TRBJ2-6	-	TRBV28	-
TGTGCCACGTCACAGGGTCTCTCCTACGAGCAGTACTTC	CATSQGLSYEQYF	TRBJ2-7	-	TRBV27	-
TGTGCCAGCAGCGTCAGGACTAGCGGGAGATATGAGACCCAGTACTTC	CASSVRTSGRYETQYF	TRBJ2-5	TRBD2	TRBV9	-
TGTGCCAGCAGTTACTCGAGATCGGGGAATTCACCCCTCCACTTT	CASSYSRSGNSPLHF	TRBJ1-6	-	TRBV6-5	-
TGCGCCAGCAGCCCCGGGCGGGCGGATACGCAGTATTTT	CASSPGRADTQYF	TRBJ2-3	-	TRBV5-1	-
TGTGCCAGCAGCCAAGTGTTAGATGTGAGGGAATGGGGTCTGGGGACCCAGTACTTC	CASSQVLDVREWGLGTQYF	TRBJ2-5	-	TRBV4-2	-
TGTGCCAGCAGCTGGACAGGGGGCGAAACTGAAGCTTTCTTT	CASSWTGGETEAFF	TRBJ1-1	TRBD1	TRBV5-4	-
TGTGCCAGCAGCCCCCCGGACAGCTCTGAAGCTTTCTTT	CASSPPDSSEAFF	TRBJ1-1	-	TRBV14	-
TGTGCCAGCAGGGCCACAGGGGGTAGAACCTACGAGCAGTACTTC	CASRATGGRTYEQYF	TRBJ2-7	TRBD1	TRBV25-1	-
TGTGCCAGCAGAGAGGGGGACGTTAGGATGGAGACCCAGTACTTC	CASREGDVRMETQYF	TRBJ2-5	-	TRBV2	-
TGCAGTGAGAGCGATGGCTACACCTTC	CSESDGYTF	TRBJ1-2	-	TRBV20-1	-
TGCGCCAGCAGCTTCGGCGGGACAGGGAACTACGAGCAGTACTTC	CASSFGGTGNYEQYF	TRBJ2-7	TRBD1	TRBV5-1	-
TGTGCCAGCTCACGGGGACAGGGAGTAAGGGAGACCCAGTACTTC	CASSRGQGVRETQYF	TRBJ2-5	TRBD1	TRBV18	once
TGTGCCAGCTCACCGGCGGGCCAGGTGAACACCGGGGAGCTGTTTTTT	CASSPAGQVNTGELFF	TRBJ2-2	-	TRBV18	-
TGTGCGGGGGGGCGGGGCGATGGCTACACCTTC	CAGGRGDGYTF	TRBJ1-2	-	TRBV30	-
TGTGCCAGCATCCAGAGGCCTGGTCCCTACGAGCAGTACTTC	CASIQRPGPYEQYF	TRBJ2-7	-	TRBV27	few